A single sample gave rise to the 27 T cell receptor beta chains below, sequenced in a study of cytomegalovirus exposure and HLA in healthy donors. The PCR employed 60 Vbeta primers together with 13 Jbeta primers. Assay used: immunoSEQ multiplex PCR; TCRdb lists only in-frame clones, some missing. The data show hundreds of thousands of clones, roughly two thirds seen once. The sample comprised PBMCs. All receptors come from a female donor in good health and CMV-seronegative.

This chain joins TRBV27 and TRBJ1-2; 7 bases map to TRBD1. V shed 8 bases and J 0 bases; nucleotides not matched to a gene: 6. This CDR3 is 14 amino acids long. Per germline, CDR1 MNHEY and CDR2 SMNVEV (reference sequence). The CDR3 coding sequence is TGTGCCAGCTCCTCTGGGACAGCTAACTATGGCTACACCTTC. It codes for CASSSGTANYGYTF.

The chain joins TRBV15 to TRBJ2-7, with D unclear. Looked up from germline, CDR1 is LNHNV and CDR2 is YYDKDF (reference sequence). Trimming pared 1 base from V and 6 bases from J, leaving 13 bases between. CDR3 size: 14 residues. The CDR3 sequence: CATSRGSGSGEQYF. The CDR3 DNA is TGTGCCACCAGCAGAGGATCCGGGTCCGGCGAGCAGTACTTC. Full variable domain (rest looked up from reference TRBV15 and TRBJ2-7): DAMVIQNPRYQVTQFGKPVTLSCSQTLNHNVMYWYQQKSSQAPKLLFHYYDKDFNNEADTPDNFQSRRPNTSFCFLDIRSPGLGDTAMYLCATSRGSGSGEQYFGPGTRLTVT.

The chain carries TRBV2 and TRBJ2-1; TRBD2 matches 8 bases. V dropped 2 bases and J dropped 2; count of bases not matched to a gene: 5. The CDR3 has 16 residues. The germline gives CDR1 SNHLY, CDR2 FYNNEI. CDR3 in DNA: TGTGCCAGCAGTGAATTTGCGGGAGGAACCTACAATGAGCAGTTCTTC. Amino acids: CASSEFAGGTYNEQFF. The complete variable domain, with remaining parts taken from reference TRBV2 and TRBJ2-1, reads EPEVTQTPSHQVTQMGQEVILRCVPISNHLYFYWYRQILGQKVEFLVSFYNNEISEKSEIFDDQFSVERPDGSNFTLKIRSTKLEDSAMYFCASSEFAGGTYNEQFFGPGTRLTVL.

This chain links TRBV6-5 with TRBJ2-7; D possibly corresponds to TRBD1 (6 bases). CDR1 and CDR2 from the germline V gene are MNHEY and SVGAGI. The CDR3 runs 13 residues. V lost 0 bases, J lost 6 bases, and 9 bases lay in between. The CDR3: CASSYSGQPEQYF. CDR3 nucleotide sequence: TGTGCCAGCAGTTACTCGGGACAACCCGAGCAGTACTTC.

This clone was observed once. CDR3 residues: CASRRGPGVMNTEAFF. The CDR3, as DNA: TGTGCCAGCAGGCGAGGGCCGGGGGTCATGAACACTGAAGCTTTCTTT. The rearrangement joins TRBV11-2 to TRBJ1-1; possibly TRBD1 for D (5 bases). Germline-derived CDR1 and CDR2 are SGHAT and FQNNGV. The CDR3 is made up of 16 amino acids. V shed 6 bases and J shed 0 bases, with 17 bases lying between them.

The J gene is TRBJ2-3, the V gene TRBV5-1, with 12 bases identical to TRBD2. The CDR3 spans 18 residues. After removal of 0 bases from V and 4 bases from J, the junction contained 9 bases not matched to a gene. From germline, CDR1 is SGHRS and CDR2 YFSETQ. The CDR3 loop is CASSLARASGREADTQYF. For the CDR3, the DNA is TGCGCCAGCAGCTTGGCCAGGGCTAGCGGGAGGGAGGCAGATACGCAGTATTTT. Full variable domain (outside the CDR3, taken from reference TRBV5-1 and TRBJ2-3): KAGVTQTPRYLIKTRGQQVTLSCSPISGHRSVSWYQQTPGQGLQFLFEYFSETQRNKGNFPGRFSGRQFSNSRSEMNVSTLELGDSALYLCASSLARASGREADTQYFGPGTRLTVL.

The V and J genes are TRBV5-1 and TRBJ2-7, with 11 bases lining up with TRBD1. The V gene's germline CDR1 is SGHRS and CDR2 YFSETQ. V dropped 0 bases and J dropped 5; count of bases not matched to a gene: 1. CDR3 length equals 14 residues. The chain's CDR3 is CASSLGTGGNEQYF. The CDR3 coding sequence is TGCGCCAGCAGCTTGGGGACAGGGGGCAACGAGCAGTACTTC.

This clone was seen just once. V usage is TRBV18 and J usage is TRBJ2-5; a possible D gene is TRBD1 (5 bases). The CDR3 loop spans 13 amino acids. Germline assignment: CDR1 KGHSH and CDR2 LQKENI. V was shortened by 5 bases and J by 3 bases, with 10 bases between the two germline ends. CDR3 sequence: CASSVIREETQYF. The CDR3 DNA sequence: TGTGCCAGCTCAGTTATCAGGGAAGAGACCCAGTACTTC.

This clone was seen only once. The chain couples TRBV14 to TRBJ1-1, with 10 positions matching TRBD1. This CDR3 has 17 residues. Germline values: CDR1 SGHDN, CDR2 FVKESK. V dropped 4 bases and J dropped 0; count of bases not matched to a gene: 8. CDR3 sequence reads: CASSPTGQGGMNTEAFF. The CDR3 bases are TGTGCCAGCAGCCCGACAGGACAGGGGGGGATGAACACTGAAGCTTTCTTT.

J is TRBJ2-7 and V is TRBV7-8; D is possibly TRBD2 (6 bases). CDR1 and CDR2 from the germline V gene are SGHVS and FQNEAQ. This CDR3 is built from 14 residues. The ends were cut back, 2 bases at V and 2 bases at J, with 10 bases in the middle. CDR3 in amino acids: CASSLRGGPYEQYF. CDR3 nucleotide sequence: TGTGCCAGCAGCTTAAGGGGAGGTCCCTACGAGCAGTACTTC. The full variable domain, its missing parts supplied by reference TRBV7-8 and TRBJ2-7, is GAGVSQSPRYKVAKRGQDVALRCDPISGHVSLFWYQQALGQGPEFLTYFQNEAQLDKSGLPSDRFFAERPEGSVSTLKIQRTQQEDSAVYLCASSLRGGPYEQYFGPGTRLTVT.

V is TRBV19 and J is TRBJ1-2, with D uncertain. V was trimmed by 7 bases and J by 8 bases, leaving 14 bases between them. The length of the CDR3 is 12 residues. From germline, CDR1 is LNHDA and CDR2 SQIVND (reference sequence). The CDR3 is CASKRRTGGYTF. The CDR3 DNA sequence: TGTGCCAGTAAAAGGAGGACGGGAGGCTACACCTTC.

The rearrangement links TRBV27 to TRBJ1-2; 10 nucleotides agree with TRBD1. V lost 4 bases and J lost 2; bases outside the gene matches: 7. There are 16 residues in the CDR3. CDR1 and CDR2 from the germline V gene are MNHEY and SMNVEV (reference sequence). The CDR3 protein is CASSSTRQGANYGYTF. Written as DNA, the CDR3 is TGTGCCAGCAGTTCGACCCGACAGGGGGCAAACTATGGCTACACCTTC.

V is TRBV7-9 and J is TRBJ1-1; D is perhaps TRBD1 (5 bases). CDR1 is SEHNR, CDR2 FQNEAQ, per germline (reference sequence). The CDR3 runs to 13 residues. The V gene lost 7 bases and the J gene lost 3 bases, with 12 bases spanning the gap. CDR3 coding DNA: TGTGCCAGCACCCATGACAGTTACACTGAAGCTTTCTTT. As protein: CASTHDSYTEAFF.

This clone turned up a few times. V usage is TRBV4-2 and J usage is TRBJ2-1, with 8 bases lining up with TRBD2. Trimming cost V 0 bases and J 8 bases; bases outside gene matches: 6. Germline CDR1 is LGHNA and CDR2 is YNFKEQ. The CDR3 extends over 15 amino acids. CDR3 amino acids: CASSQEAGRVYEQFF. The CDR3 DNA follows: TGTGCCAGCAGCCAAGAGGCCGGGAGGGTCTATGAGCAGTTCTTC.

Points on this clone: This CDR3 is also generated by other DNA sequences in the sample. The V call is TRBV5-1, the J call TRBJ2-1; D is undetermined. CDR1 and CDR2 from the germline V gene are SGHRS and YFSETQ. The CDR3 spans 15 residues. Trimming removed 1 base from V and 0 bases from J, with 8 bases in between. CDR3 sequence: CASSLSPSSYNEQFF. The CDR3 DNA reads as TGCGCCAGCAGCTTGAGCCCTAGCTCCTACAATGAGCAGTTCTTC.

CDR3 sequence (DNA): TGTGCCAGCAGTGGAGTCCTCACGAACACCGGGGAGCTGTTTTTT. Protein: CASSGVLTNTGELFF. The chain recombines TRBV2 with TRBJ2-2, with D hard to call. The CDR3 consists of 15 residues. V dropped 4 bases and J dropped 0 bases, with 9 bases sitting between them. Germline loops: CDR1 SNHLY, CDR2 FYNNEI.

The CDR3, as DNA: TGCGCCAGCAGCTTGGGGCCTAGCGCAGGCTACAATGAGCAGTTCTTC. It translates to CASSLGPSAGYNEQFF. V gene TRBV5-1 combines with J gene TRBJ2-1, with D perhaps matching TRBD2 (6 bases). The V gene lost 0 bases and the J gene lost 3 bases, with 13 bases spanning the gap. The germline V gene has CDR1 SGHRS and CDR2 YFSETQ. The length of the CDR3 is 16 residues.

The genes are TRBV2 and TRBJ1-2; tentatively, D is TRBD1 (5 bases). Trimming took 7 bases from V and 4 from J, leaving 16 bases between them. This CDR3 contains 14 residues. The germline V gene has CDR1 SNHLY and CDR2 FYNNEI. The CDR3 loop is CASTRQGTSYGYTF. The CDR3 DNA is TGTGCCAGCACACGACAAGGGACTTCCTATGGCTACACCTTC.

The chain employs TRBV5-6 and TRBJ1-5; 7 bases are shared with TRBD1. The trim removed 4 bases at V and 2 bases at J, leaving 6 bases unmatched. This CDR3 has 15 residues. Looked up from germline, CDR1 is SGHDT and CDR2 is YYEEEE. The CDR3 nucleotides read TGTGCCAGCAGCGATCAGGGGGATGGCAATCAGCCCCAGCATTTT. Protein sequence: CASSDQGDGNQPQHF.

This CDR3 reads CASSYSVAGGGEQYF. The CDR3 bases are TGTGCCAGCAGTTACAGTGTAGCGGGGGGGGGCGAGCAGTACTTC. This chain joins TRBV6-5 and TRBJ2-7; the match to TRBD2 covers 11 bases. Germline V gene data show CDR1 as MNHEY and CDR2 as SVGAGI. CDR3 length: 15 amino acids. V was pared by 2 bases and J by 6 bases, with 6 bases of the junction left unmatched.

This chain connects TRBV19 to TRBJ2-1; no clear D gene. V lost 2 bases, J lost 7 bases, and 6 bases lay in between. The germline V gene has CDR1 LNHDA and CDR2 SQIVND (reference sequence). The CDR3 spans 12 residues. In nucleotides, the CDR3 is TGTGCCAGTAGTATACGGGTAAATGAGCAGTTCTTC. This translates into CASSIRVNEQFF.

The gene calls are TRBV6-1 and TRBJ1-3; 7 bases line up with TRBD1. This CDR3 has 15 residues. V was clipped by 6 bases and J by 4 bases; unmatched bases: 9. The germline V gene encodes CDR1 MNHNS and CDR2 SASEGT. CDR3 loop: CASRSNRGLGNTIYF. CDR3 DNA: TGTGCCAGCAGATCTAACAGGGGATTAGGAAACACCATATATTTT.

The rearrangement links TRBV11-1 to TRBJ2-1, with 9 nucleotides matching TRBD2. In germline, CDR1 is SGHAT, CDR2 FQDESV (reference sequence). The CDR3 length is 18 residues. The J segment lost 7 bases and the V segment lost 1 base, leaving 14 bases of the junction unmatched. CDR3 nucleotide sequence: TGTGCCAGCAGCTTAGATATTAGAGGCGGGAGGGGCGAGAATGAGCAGTTCTTC. Amino acids: CASSLDIRGGRGENEQFF.

This chain links TRBV27 with TRBJ2-1, with 8 positions matching TRBD2. The CDR3 is made up of 15 amino acids. The junction had 7 bases not matched to a gene; V was cut back by 8 bases and J by 1 base. From germline, CDR1 is MNHEY and CDR2 SMNVEV (reference sequence). Here the CDR3 reads CASRAGVLSYNEQFF. DNA of the CDR3: TGTGCCAGCCGAGCGGGAGTCCTATCCTACAATGAGCAGTTCTTC.

This rearrangement joins TRBV5-1 to TRBJ2-5; 11 bases agree with TRBD2. Judging by the DNA end, TRBJ2-7 fits better; the J call may be wrong. The CDR3 has 15 residues. CDR1 is SGHRS and CDR2 is YFSETQ in the germline V gene. The CDR3 is CASSLIAGGAYEQYF. CDR3 in DNA: TGCGCCAGCAGCTTGATAGCGGGAGGGGCCTACGAGCAGTACTTC.

The chain couples TRBV9 to TRBJ2-1, with 10 bases matching TRBD2. From germline, CDR1 is SGDLS and CDR2 YYNGEE. Trimming removed 0 bases from V and 5 bases from J; junction bases left unmatched: 5. CDR3 length: 16 amino acids. CDR3 bases: TGTGCCAGCAGCGTAGGTAGCGGGAGGAGTAACAATGAGCAGTTCTTC. It encodes CASSVGSGRSNNEQFF.

The chain links TRBV19 to TRBJ1-1; D remains ambiguous. CDR3 length: 13 residues. The V and J ends lost 1 base and 4 bases respectively, with 7 bases between them. Germline V gene lookup returns CDR1 LNHDA and CDR2 SQIVND (reference sequence). CDR3 amino acids: CASSIVVGTEAFF. CDR3 bases: TGTGCCAGTAGTATAGTAGTCGGCACTGAAGCTTTCTTT.